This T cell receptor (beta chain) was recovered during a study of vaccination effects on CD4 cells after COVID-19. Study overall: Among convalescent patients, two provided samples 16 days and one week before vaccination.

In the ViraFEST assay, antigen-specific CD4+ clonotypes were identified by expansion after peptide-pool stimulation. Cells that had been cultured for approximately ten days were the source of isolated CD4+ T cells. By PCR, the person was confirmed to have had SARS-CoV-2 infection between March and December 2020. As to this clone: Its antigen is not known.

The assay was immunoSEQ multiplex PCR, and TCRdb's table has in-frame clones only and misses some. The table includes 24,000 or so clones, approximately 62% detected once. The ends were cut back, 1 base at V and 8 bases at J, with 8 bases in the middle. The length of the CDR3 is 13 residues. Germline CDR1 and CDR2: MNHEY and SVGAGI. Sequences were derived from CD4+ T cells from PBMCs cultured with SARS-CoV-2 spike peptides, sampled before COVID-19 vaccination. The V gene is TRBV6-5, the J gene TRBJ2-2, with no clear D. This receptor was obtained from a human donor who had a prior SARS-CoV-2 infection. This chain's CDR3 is CASSYWLGGELFF. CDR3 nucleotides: TGTGCCAGCAGTTACTGGTTGGGGGGGGAGCTGTTTTTT.